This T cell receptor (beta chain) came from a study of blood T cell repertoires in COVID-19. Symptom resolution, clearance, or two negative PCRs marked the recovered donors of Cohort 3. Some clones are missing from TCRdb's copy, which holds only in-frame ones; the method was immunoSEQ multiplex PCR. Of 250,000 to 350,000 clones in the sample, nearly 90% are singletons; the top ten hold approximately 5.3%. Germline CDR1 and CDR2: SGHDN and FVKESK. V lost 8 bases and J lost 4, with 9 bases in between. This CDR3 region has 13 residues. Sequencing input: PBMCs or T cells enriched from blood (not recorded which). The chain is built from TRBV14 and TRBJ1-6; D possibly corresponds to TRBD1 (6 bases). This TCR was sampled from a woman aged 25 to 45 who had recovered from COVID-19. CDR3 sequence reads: CASGQNYNSPLHF. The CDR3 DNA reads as TGTGCCAGCGGACAGAATTATAATTCACCCCTCCACTTT.